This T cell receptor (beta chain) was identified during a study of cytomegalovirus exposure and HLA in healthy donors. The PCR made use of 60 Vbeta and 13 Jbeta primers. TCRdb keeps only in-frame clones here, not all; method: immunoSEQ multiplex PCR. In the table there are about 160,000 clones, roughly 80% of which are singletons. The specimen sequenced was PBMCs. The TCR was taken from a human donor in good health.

CDR3 sequence: CASSYENAPNYGYTF. The CDR3 nucleotides are TGTGCCAGCAGCTACGAAAATGCGCCTAACTATGGCTACACCTTC. This rearrangement joins TRBV5-4 to TRBJ1-2; no clear D. Germline CDR1 and CDR2: SGHNT and YYREEE (reference sequence). The CDR3 spans 15 residues. V lost 3 bases and J lost 0, with 12 bases in between.